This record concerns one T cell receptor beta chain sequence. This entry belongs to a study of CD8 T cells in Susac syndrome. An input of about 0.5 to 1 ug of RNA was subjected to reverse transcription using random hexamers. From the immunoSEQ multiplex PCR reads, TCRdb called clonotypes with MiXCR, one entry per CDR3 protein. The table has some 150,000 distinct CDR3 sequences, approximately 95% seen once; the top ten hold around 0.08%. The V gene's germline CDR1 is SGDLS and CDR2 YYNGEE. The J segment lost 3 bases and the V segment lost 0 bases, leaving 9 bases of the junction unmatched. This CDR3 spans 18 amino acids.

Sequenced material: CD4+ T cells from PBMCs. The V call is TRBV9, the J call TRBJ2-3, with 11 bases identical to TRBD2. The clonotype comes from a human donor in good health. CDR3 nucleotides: TGTGCCAGCAGCGTAGTTCCGCGCACTAGCGGGAGTACAGATACGCAGTATTTT. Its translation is CASSVVPRTSGSTDTQYF.